The clone carrying this TCR beta chain was detected only a few times. Its antigen is not known. The sample belongs to a study of neurological immune-mediated disorders. Study-level findings and limits: There were no CDR3 amino acid sequences shared by expanded clones across subjects, a result suggesting private repertoires in all groups.

MiXCR was run by TCRdb on the 5' RACE reads, yielding one entry per CDR3 protein. The sample carries fewer than 80,000 distinct CDR3 sequences, around 5.2% recorded once. The V end was cut by 0 bases, the J end by 1 base, with 9 bases between. The CDR3 covers 15 residues. CDR1 SGHTA and CDR2 FQGNSA come from the germline V gene. Source material: PBMCs. The V call is TRBV7-2, the J call TRBJ2-5; a possible D gene is TRBD1 (6 bases). The origin of this receptor is a woman aged 45-65 years with multiple sclerosis. The CDR3 DNA reads TGTGCCAGCAGCTTAGCCTTGACAGGCCAAGAGACCCAGTACTTC. Protein: CASSLALTGQETQYF.